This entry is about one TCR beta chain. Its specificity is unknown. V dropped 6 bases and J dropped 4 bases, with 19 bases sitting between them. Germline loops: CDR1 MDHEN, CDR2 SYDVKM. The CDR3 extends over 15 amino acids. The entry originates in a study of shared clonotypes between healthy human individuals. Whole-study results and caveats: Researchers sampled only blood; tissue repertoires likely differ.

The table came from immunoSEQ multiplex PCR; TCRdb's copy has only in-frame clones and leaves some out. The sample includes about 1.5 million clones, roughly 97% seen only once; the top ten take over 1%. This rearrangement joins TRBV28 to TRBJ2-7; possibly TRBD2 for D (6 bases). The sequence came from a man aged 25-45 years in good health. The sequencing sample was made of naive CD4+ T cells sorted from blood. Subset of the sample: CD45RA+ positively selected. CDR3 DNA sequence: TGTGCCAGCAGGAATACGGGGGAGGTAAGATACGAGCAGTACTTC. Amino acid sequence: CASRNTGEVRYEQYF.